Shown below are 13 T cell receptor beta chains from a single sample sequenced in a study of cytomegalovirus exposure and HLA in healthy donors. The primer mix had 60 Vbeta and 13 Jbeta primers. Generated by immunoSEQ multiplex PCR, the TCRdb table keeps only in-frame clones and is missing some. The top ten clones hold around 3% of a sample with roughly 130,000 clones, 70% to 80% of them seen once. Material for sequencing was PBMCs. These receptors were taken from a female donor in good health and CMV-seronegative.

The V and J genes are TRBV6-1 and TRBJ1-2, with a possible D match to TRBD1 (5 bases). Germline V gene data show CDR1 as MNHNS and CDR2 as SASEGT. This CDR3 is 14 amino acids long. The V end was cut by 1 base, the J end by 3 bases, with 9 bases between. The CDR3 DNA is TGTGCCAGCAGTGAAGGGGGCCTTCACTATGGCTACACCTTC. Protein product: CASSEGGLHYGYTF.

The V call is TRBV29-1, the J call TRBJ1-2, with 7 bases fitting TRBD1. CDR1 and CDR2 (germline): SQVTM, ANQGSEA. This CDR3 region has 12 residues. V trimming: 4 bases; J trimming: 7 bases; junction bases outside the gene matches: 6. CDR3 sequence: CSVGEGAGGYTF. The CDR3 DNA reads TGCAGCGTTGGTGAGGGGGCAGGTGGCTACACCTTC.

The chain employs TRBV4-1 and TRBJ1-4; no firm D call. Germline CDR1 is MGHRA and CDR2 is YSYEKL. The V end was cut by 3 bases, the J end by 4 bases, with 9 bases between. This CDR3 region has 14 residues. CDR3 DNA sequence: TGCGCCAGCAGCCATGGGCAGATTAATGAAAAACTGTTTTTT. This codes for CASSHGQINEKLFF.

The chain couples TRBV7-3 to TRBJ2-2, with TRBD2 identical over 10 bases. Germline CDR1 is SGHTA and CDR2 is FQGTGA. The CDR3 spans 15 residues. V was pared by 9 bases and J by 1 base, with 5 bases of the junction left unmatched. CDR3 DNA: TGTGCCAGTCGTCAGCGGGGGGGGAACACCGGGGAGCTGTTTTTT. It translates to CASRQRGGNTGELFF.

This clone was seen more than once but under ten times. The chain employs TRBV6-6 and TRBJ1-6, with D unclear. Germline CDR1 MNHNY, CDR2 SVGAGI (reference sequence). V dropped 4 bases and J dropped 7 bases, with 8 bases sitting between them. The CDR3 length is 13 residues. CDR3 coding DNA: TGTGCCAGCAGTTCGAACAGAAATTCACCCCTCCACTTT. It encodes CASSSNRNSPLHF.

The gene calls are TRBV7-9 and TRBJ2-1; possible D gene TRBD2, 5 bases. Trimming shortened V by 5 bases and J by 7 bases, and 18 bases separated the two germline ends. The CDR3 extends over 15 amino acids. From germline, CDR1 is SEHNR and CDR2 FQNEAQ (reference sequence). The chain's CDR3 is CASSPEGLRQNEQFF. The CDR3 nucleotides read TGTGCCAGCAGCCCCGAGGGCCTTCGTCAAAATGAGCAGTTCTTC.

This clone was seen only once. The CDR3: CASSTTGWNTEAFF. The CDR3 DNA reads as TGTGCCAGTTCTACTACCGGGTGGAACACTGAAGCTTTCTTT. The V and J genes are TRBV19 and TRBJ1-1; no clear D. V was clipped by 8 bases and J by 1 base, with 14 bases between them. Germline V gives CDR1 LNHDA, CDR2 SQIVND (reference sequence). The CDR3 sequence is 14 residues long. Filled out from reference TRBV19 and TRBJ1-1, the complete variable domain reads DGGITQSPKYLFRKEGQNVTLSCEQNLNHDAMYWYRQDPGQGLRLIYYSQIVNDFQKGDIAEGYSVSREKKESFPLTVTSAQKNPTAFYLCASSTTGWNTEAFFGQGTRLTVV.

The chain carries TRBV9 and TRBJ2-1; perhaps TRBD2 as D (7 bases). Trimming stripped 7 bases from V and 9 bases from J, with 20 bases between. This CDR3 is built from 14 residues. Germline loops: CDR1 SGDLS, CDR2 YYNGEE. CDR3 sequence: CASGGASLGGEQFF. In nucleotides, the CDR3 is TGTGCCAGCGGGGGGGCTTCCTTGGGGGGTGAGCAGTTCTTC.

This clone was observed a few times. DNA of the CDR3: TGTGCCAGCAGTACCAGGACACCGAACACTGAAGCTTTCTTT. Its translation is CASSTRTPNTEAFF. J is TRBJ1-1 and V is TRBV6-5; a weak D match, TRBD1 (5 bases). Germline-derived CDR1 and CDR2 are MNHEY and SVGAGI. V lost 5 bases, J lost 1 base, and 11 bases lay in between. The length of the CDR3 is 14 residues.

The chain is built from TRBV5-1 and TRBJ2-7; D is unresolved. CDR3 length: 12 amino acids. Germline V gene data show CDR1 as SGHRS and CDR2 as YFSETQ. The V end was cut by 1 base, the J end by 6 bases, with 8 bases between. For the CDR3, the DNA is TGCGCCAGCAGCTTGAGTAGATCCGAGCAGTACTTC. Translation: CASSLSRSEQYF.

This clone was counted a few times. The chain joins TRBV4-1 to TRBJ2-7; possible D gene TRBD2, 6 bases. The germline gives CDR1 MGHRA, CDR2 YSYEKL. There are 14 residues in the CDR3. V lost 2 bases to trimming and J lost 1 base, with 9 bases between them. The CDR3 region has the DNA TGCGCCAGCAGCCAAACACGGGGGTCCTACGAGCAGTACTTC. Amino acid sequence: CASSQTRGSYEQYF.

V usage is TRBV9 and J usage is TRBJ2-3; maybe TRBD1 (5 bases). The V and J ends lost 4 bases and 3 bases respectively, with 12 bases between them. There are 14 residues in the CDR3. Germline CDR1 SGDLS, CDR2 YYNGEE. The CDR3 bases are TGTGCCAGCAGCCCGCAGGGTCAGACAGATACGCAGTATTTT. Amino acids: CASSPQGQTDTQYF.

The chain recombines TRBV18 with TRBJ1-3; perhaps TRBD1 as D (5 bases). Germline CDR1 and CDR2: KGHSH and LQKENI. Trimming removed 3 bases at V and 0 bases at J, with 12 bases between. The CDR3 totals 16 residues. This CDR3 is CASSPWDSSSGNTIYF. CDR3 bases: TGTGCCAGCTCACCCTGGGACTCGAGCTCTGGAAACACCATATATTTT. Full variable domain (missing parts from reference TRBV18 and TRBJ1-3): NAGVMQNPRHLVRRRGQEARLRCSPMKGHSHVYWYRQLPEEGLKFMVYLQKENIIDESGMPKERFSAEFPKEGPSILRIQQVVRGDSAAYFCASSPWDSSSGNTIYFGEGSWLTVV.